This T cell receptor (beta chain) was documented in a study of T cell changes during pregnancy in multiple sclerosis. Clones were read by immunoSEQ multiplex PCR, and TCRdb kept only the in-frame ones, dropping some. This sample has 50,000 or so clones, with over 80% found just once. Germline V gene data show CDR1 as LNHNV and CDR2 as YYDKDF (reference sequence). Trimming removed 2 bases from V and 6 bases from J, with 21 bases in between. The CDR3 totals 17 residues. This sequence originates from a female donor with multiple sclerosis, enrolled in a pregnancy study. The chain couples TRBV15 to TRBJ2-3, with D possibly TRBD2 on 5 matching bases. Sample: CD4+ T cells from peripheral blood mononuclear cells, taken in the third trimester of pregnancy. The CDR3 is CATSRLHQAEATDTQYF. The CDR3 nucleotides are TGTGCCACCAGCAGACTCCACCAGGCGGAGGCTACTGATACGCAGTATTTT.